This TCR beta chain was documented in a study of cytomegalovirus exposure and HLA in healthy donors. Researchers ran the PCR with 60 Vbeta and 13 Jbeta primers. Using immunoSEQ multiplex PCR, the repertoire was profiled, and TCRdb retains in-frame clones only, with some absent. Among over 55,000 clones, about 80% were seen once, and the ten largest hold approximately 1.5%. Regarding donors, all were healthy bone marrow donors. Unrecorded immune exposures were likely, despite nominal health at sampling. The germline gives CDR1 SGHVS, CDR2 FQNEAQ. The ends were cut back, 8 bases at V and 0 bases at J, with 13 bases in the middle. The CDR3 length is 15 residues. This clone came up once. What it binds is not known. Study observations and caveats: Reportedly, cytomegalovirus status was diagnosed with high sensitivity and specificity.

The sequence came from a man aged 35 to 55 in good health and CMV-seronegative. The specimen sequenced was PBMCs. This chain joins TRBV7-8 and TRBJ2-2; tentative D call: TRBD2 (5 bases). The CDR3 DNA reads TGTGCCAGCGGTCTCAGAGGGACGAACACCGGGGAGCTGTTTTTT. Its protein is CASGLRGTNTGELFF.